Listed below are T cell receptor beta chains from one sample, sequenced in a study of CD8+ T cells in alopecia areata. Profiled with immunoSEQ multiplex PCR; TCRdb holds only in-frame clones, not every one. The sample has about 290,000 clones; 58% are singletons. The source material was CD4+ T cells sorted from blood, sampled at week 24, from a patient treated with tofacitinib. The receptors shown here come from a human donor with alopecia areata. Both conserved end residues are part of each CDR3. A D gene is named only where the DNA matches it firmly. Not every row has a clone size; where given, it reads once, few, many or a size class.

abundance: -
j_gene: TRBJ2-3
v_gene: TRBV4-2
d_gene: -
CDR3nt: TGTGCCAGCAGCCAAGTGGGACGTGGGGAGAATACGCAGTATTTT
CDR3aa: CASSQVGRGENTQYF

abundance: few
j_gene: TRBJ2-1
v_gene: TRBV4-2
d_gene: TRBD2
CDR3nt: TGTGCCAGCAGCCAAGAAATTAGCGGGGGAGTCATCTCCTACAATGAGCAGTTCTTC
CDR3aa: CASSQEISGGVISYNEQFF

abundance: few
j_gene: TRBJ1-1
v_gene: TRBV29-1
d_gene: -
CDR3nt: TGCAGCGTTGCCGCGGACAGAAATATGAACACTGAAGCTTTCTTT
CDR3aa: CSVAADRNMNTEAFF

abundance: few
j_gene: TRBJ2-7
v_gene: TRBV7-2
d_gene: -
CDR3nt: TGTGCCAGCAGCTTAGTTGGCTTTGCCTACGAGCAGTACTTC
CDR3aa: CASSLVGFAYEQYF

abundance: -
j_gene: TRBJ2-2
v_gene: TRBV2
d_gene: -
CDR3nt: TGTGCCAGCACGAGACGGACAGCGAACACCGGGGAGCTGTTTTTT
CDR3aa: CASTRRTANTGELFF

abundance: few
j_gene: TRBJ1-2
v_gene: TRBV10-3
d_gene: TRBD1
CDR3nt: TGTGCCATCACCCAGACAGGGGATGGTGGCTACACCTTC
CDR3aa: CAITQTGDGGYTF

abundance: few
j_gene: TRBJ2-1
v_gene: TRBV20-1
d_gene: -
CDR3nt: TGCAGTGCACAGGGTACTGAGCAGTTCTTC
CDR3aa: CSAQGTEQFF

abundance: -
j_gene: TRBJ2-7
v_gene: TRBV29-1
d_gene: TRBD1
CDR3nt: TGCAGCGTCAAGACAGGGTTAGAGGACGAGCAGTACTTC
CDR3aa: CSVKTGLEDEQYF

abundance: -
j_gene: TRBJ1-5
v_gene: TRBV4-3
d_gene: -
CDR3nt: TGCGCCAGCAGCCAAGGTCGAAACCTTGGGCCCCAGCATTTT
CDR3aa: CASSQGRNLGPQHF

abundance: -
j_gene: TRBJ2-3
v_gene: TRBV30
d_gene: -
CDR3nt: TGTGCCTGGAGTCCCCGGGTTCTCGATACGCAGTATTTT
CDR3aa: CAWSPRVLDTQYF

abundance: few
j_gene: TRBJ1-2
v_gene: TRBV15
d_gene: -
CDR3nt: TGTGCCACCACCCAGGGTGTCAAGGACAGCTATGGCTACACCTTC
CDR3aa: CATTQGVKDSYGYTF

abundance: -
j_gene: TRBJ2-7
v_gene: TRBV27
d_gene: TRBD1
CDR3nt: TGTGCCAGCAGACCGGGACAGATTCCCTACGAGCAGTACTTC
CDR3aa: CASRPGQIPYEQYF

abundance: -
j_gene: TRBJ2-1
v_gene: TRBV7-2
d_gene: -
CDR3nt: TGTGCCAGCAGCTCTTTTGTCGGACACAATGAGCAGTTCTTC
CDR3aa: CASSSFVGHNEQFF

abundance: once
j_gene: TRBJ1-1
v_gene: TRBV6-5
d_gene: TRBD1
CDR3nt: TGTGCCAGCAGTTACGGACAGGGCCTAAACACTGAAGCTTTCTTT
CDR3aa: CASSYGQGLNTEAFF

abundance: -
j_gene: TRBJ2-3
v_gene: TRBV2
d_gene: -
CDR3nt: TGTGCCAGCAGCCCCATTACAACTAGCACAGATACGCAGTATTTT
CDR3aa: CASSPITTSTDTQYF

abundance: few
j_gene: TRBJ1-2
v_gene: TRBV15
d_gene: -
CDR3nt: TGTGCCACCAGCAGAGCCCCGGCGGGGATCGGCTATGGCTACACCTTC
CDR3aa: CATSRAPAGIGYGYTF

abundance: -
j_gene: TRBJ1-2
v_gene: TRBV6-5
d_gene: -
CDR3nt: TGTGCCAGCAGCCTGGCGGGGCAGGCTAACTATGGCTACACCTTC
CDR3aa: CASSLAGQANYGYTF

abundance: -
j_gene: TRBJ2-3
v_gene: TRBV9
d_gene: -
CDR3nt: TGTGCCAGTGCGGAGGCAGATACGCAGTATTTT
CDR3aa: CASAEADTQYF

abundance: few
j_gene: TRBJ2-6
v_gene: TRBV29-1
d_gene: TRBD1
CDR3nt: TGCAGCGCCCAGGGGACAGGGAGGGCTGGGGCCAACGTCCTGACTTTC
CDR3aa: CSAQGTGRAGANVLTF

abundance: -
j_gene: TRBJ2-4
v_gene: TRBV29-1
d_gene: TRBD1
CDR3nt: TGCAGCGTTGGCGCCCGGGGACAGGGGAAAAACATTCAGTACTTC
CDR3aa: CSVGARGQGKNIQYF

abundance: -
j_gene: TRBJ2-3
v_gene: TRBV15
d_gene: -
CDR3nt: TGTGCCACCAGCACCACAAGGGGGAGCGGCACAGATACGCAGTATTTT
CDR3aa: CATSTTRGSGTDTQYF

abundance: -
j_gene: TRBJ2-7
v_gene: TRBV7-2
d_gene: -
CDR3nt: TGTGCCAGCAGCCCCGGGATGCACTCCTACGAGCAGTACTTC
CDR3aa: CASSPGMHSYEQYF

abundance: -
j_gene: TRBJ2-5
v_gene: TRBV7-2
d_gene: TRBD1
CDR3nt: TGTGCCAGCAGCTTCAATACAGGGGTTGAAGAGACCCAGTACTTC
CDR3aa: CASSFNTGVEETQYF

abundance: once
j_gene: TRBJ2-5
v_gene: TRBV7-8
d_gene: TRBD2
CDR3nt: TGTGCCAGCAGCCTCCTAGCGGGGGAGATAGAGACCCAGTACTTC
CDR3aa: CASSLLAGEIETQYF

abundance: -
j_gene: TRBJ2-1
v_gene: TRBV6-5
d_gene: -
CDR3nt: TGTGCCAGCAGTTACTTCAATGAGCAGTTCTTC
CDR3aa: CASSYFNEQFF

abundance: -
j_gene: TRBJ2-1
v_gene: TRBV10-3
d_gene: TRBD2
CDR3nt: TGTGCCATCAGTGAGGGGACTAGCGGGGGACACTACAATGAGCAGTTCTTC
CDR3aa: CAISEGTSGGHYNEQFF

abundance: -
j_gene: TRBJ2-5
v_gene: TRBV2
d_gene: TRBD1
CDR3nt: TGTGCCAGCAGTGATGGACAGGAAAGTGTGGAGACCCAGTACTTC
CDR3aa: CASSDGQESVETQYF

abundance: few
j_gene: TRBJ1-5
v_gene: TRBV7-2
d_gene: -
CDR3nt: TGTGCCAGCAGCAAACAGGCCTCGCTTAGCAATCAGCCCCAGCATTTT
CDR3aa: CASSKQASLSNQPQHF

abundance: -
j_gene: TRBJ2-5
v_gene: TRBV7-3
d_gene: -
CDR3nt: TGTGCCAGCAGCTTAAGTGAGACCCAGTACTTC
CDR3aa: CASSLSETQYF

abundance: -
j_gene: TRBJ1-1
v_gene: TRBV5-1
d_gene: TRBD1
CDR3nt: TGCGCCAGCAGCTTTCGGGGACAGATGAACACTGAAGCTTTCTTT
CDR3aa: CASSFRGQMNTEAFF

abundance: -
j_gene: TRBJ1-2
v_gene: TRBV7-2
d_gene: TRBD1
CDR3nt: TGTGCCAGCAGACCTGGGACAGGGGAAAACTATGGCTACACCTTC
CDR3aa: CASRPGTGENYGYTF

abundance: few
j_gene: TRBJ2-3
v_gene: TRBV2
d_gene: -
CDR3nt: TGTGCCAGCAGTGAGTCTAGTAGTACAGATACGCAGTATTTT
CDR3aa: CASSESSSTDTQYF

abundance: -
j_gene: TRBJ1-6
v_gene: TRBV11-2
d_gene: -
CDR3nt: TGTGCCAGCAGCTCGACAGTATTGCCTAATTCACCCCTCCACTTT
CDR3aa: CASSSTVLPNSPLHF

abundance: -
j_gene: TRBJ2-5
v_gene: TRBV28
d_gene: TRBD2
CDR3nt: TGTGCCAGCAGTAGCGGGGGGCCAGAGACCCAGTACTTC
CDR3aa: CASSSGGPETQYF

abundance: -
j_gene: TRBJ2-7
v_gene: TRBV4-2
d_gene: -
CDR3nt: TGTGCCAGCAGCCTTGAACCCGCCACCTACGAGCAGTACTTC
CDR3aa: CASSLEPATYEQYF

abundance: few
j_gene: TRBJ2-4
v_gene: TRBV6-1
d_gene: -
CDR3nt: TGTGCCAGCAGTGAACAACTAACCAAAAACATTCAGTACTTC
CDR3aa: CASSEQLTKNIQYF

abundance: -
j_gene: TRBJ1-2
v_gene: TRBV28
d_gene: -
CDR3nt: TGTGCCAGCAGTCCCTCCCCCGGCGGCTACACCTTC
CDR3aa: CASSPSPGGYTF

abundance: -
j_gene: TRBJ2-7
v_gene: TRBV30
d_gene: -
CDR3nt: TGTGCCTGGAGTTTTCGGTCAGGGGGGTTTGACGAGCAGTACTTC
CDR3aa: CAWSFRSGGFDEQYF

abundance: -
j_gene: TRBJ1-1
v_gene: TRBV5-1
d_gene: TRBD1
CDR3nt: TGCGCCAGCAACTCCAGGGGGGAGAACACTGAAGCTTTCTTT
CDR3aa: CASNSRGENTEAFF

abundance: -
j_gene: TRBJ2-5
v_gene: TRBV25-1
d_gene: -
CDR3nt: TGTGCCAGCACCATTGGTAAAGAGACCCAGTACTTC
CDR3aa: CASTIGKETQYF

abundance: -
j_gene: TRBJ2-3
v_gene: TRBV29-1
d_gene: TRBD1
CDR3nt: TGCAGCGGTAGACCGGGACAGGGATCCGGCACAGATACGCAGTATTTT
CDR3aa: CSGRPGQGSGTDTQYF

abundance: -
j_gene: TRBJ1-1
v_gene: TRBV18
d_gene: TRBD1
CDR3nt: TGTGCCAGCTCCGCCGGACAGGGGAGTGAAGCTTTCTTT
CDR3aa: CASSAGQGSEAFF

abundance: few
j_gene: TRBJ2-5
v_gene: TRBV10-3
d_gene: -
CDR3nt: TGTGCCATCAGTGTGAGACCTGGGAGCCAAGAGACCCAGTACTTC
CDR3aa: CAISVRPGSQETQYF

abundance: -
j_gene: TRBJ1-6
v_gene: TRBV7-2
d_gene: -
CDR3nt: TGTGCCAGCAGCCCTGGTCGGGAAATGGATTCACCCCTCCACTTT
CDR3aa: CASSPGREMDSPLHF